Below, one T cell receptor beta chain is given with its context. The sample is drawn from a study of control samples from healthy donors and cancer patients. Produced via immunoSEQ multiplex PCR; TCRdb's table is partial and in-frame only. The sample holds 150,000 or so clones, 92% seen once. Trimming shortened V by 9 bases and J by 5 bases, and 13 bases separated the two germline ends. The CDR3 is 12 residues long. CDR1 and CDR2 (germline): KGHDR, SFDVKD. The receptor's source is a young woman in good health. Source material: blood. The rearrangement joins TRBV24-1 to TRBJ2-7, with a tentative D call TRBD2 (6 bases). CDR3 DNA: TGTGCCACCGATGAGGGCGGGAACGAGCAGTACTTC. Protein product: CATDEGGNEQYF.